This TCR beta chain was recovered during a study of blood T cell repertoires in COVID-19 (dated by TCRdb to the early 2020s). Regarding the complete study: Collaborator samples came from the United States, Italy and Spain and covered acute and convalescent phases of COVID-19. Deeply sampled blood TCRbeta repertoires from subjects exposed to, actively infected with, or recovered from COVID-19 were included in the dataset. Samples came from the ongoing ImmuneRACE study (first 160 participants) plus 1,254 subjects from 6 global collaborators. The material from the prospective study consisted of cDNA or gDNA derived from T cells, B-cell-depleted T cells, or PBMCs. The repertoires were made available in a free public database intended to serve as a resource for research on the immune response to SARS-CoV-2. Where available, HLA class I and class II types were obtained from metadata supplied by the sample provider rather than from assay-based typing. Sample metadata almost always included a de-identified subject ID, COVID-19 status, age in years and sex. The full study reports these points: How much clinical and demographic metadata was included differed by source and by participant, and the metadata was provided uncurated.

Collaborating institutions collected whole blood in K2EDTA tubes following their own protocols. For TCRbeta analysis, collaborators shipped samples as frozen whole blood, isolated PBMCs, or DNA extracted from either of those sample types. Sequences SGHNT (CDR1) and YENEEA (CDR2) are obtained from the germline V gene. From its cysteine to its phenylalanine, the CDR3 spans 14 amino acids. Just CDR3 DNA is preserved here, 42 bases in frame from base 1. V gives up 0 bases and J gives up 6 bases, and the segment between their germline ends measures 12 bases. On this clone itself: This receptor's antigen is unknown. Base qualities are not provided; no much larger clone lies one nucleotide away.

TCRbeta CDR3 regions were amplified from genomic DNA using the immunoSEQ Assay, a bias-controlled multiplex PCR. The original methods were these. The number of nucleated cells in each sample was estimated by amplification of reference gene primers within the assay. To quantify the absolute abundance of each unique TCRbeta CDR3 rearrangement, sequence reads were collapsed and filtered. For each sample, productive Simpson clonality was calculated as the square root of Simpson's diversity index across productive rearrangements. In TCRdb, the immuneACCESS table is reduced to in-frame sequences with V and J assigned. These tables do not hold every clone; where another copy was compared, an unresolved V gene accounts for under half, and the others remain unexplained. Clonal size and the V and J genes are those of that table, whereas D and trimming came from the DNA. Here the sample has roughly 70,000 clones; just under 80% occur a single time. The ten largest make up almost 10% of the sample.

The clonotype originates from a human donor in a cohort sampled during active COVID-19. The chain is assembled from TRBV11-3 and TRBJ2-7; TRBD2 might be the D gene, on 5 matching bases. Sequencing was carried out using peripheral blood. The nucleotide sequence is TGTGCCAGCAGCTTAGATCGGGCTAGCCGCGAGCAGTACTTC. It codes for CASSLDRASREQYF.